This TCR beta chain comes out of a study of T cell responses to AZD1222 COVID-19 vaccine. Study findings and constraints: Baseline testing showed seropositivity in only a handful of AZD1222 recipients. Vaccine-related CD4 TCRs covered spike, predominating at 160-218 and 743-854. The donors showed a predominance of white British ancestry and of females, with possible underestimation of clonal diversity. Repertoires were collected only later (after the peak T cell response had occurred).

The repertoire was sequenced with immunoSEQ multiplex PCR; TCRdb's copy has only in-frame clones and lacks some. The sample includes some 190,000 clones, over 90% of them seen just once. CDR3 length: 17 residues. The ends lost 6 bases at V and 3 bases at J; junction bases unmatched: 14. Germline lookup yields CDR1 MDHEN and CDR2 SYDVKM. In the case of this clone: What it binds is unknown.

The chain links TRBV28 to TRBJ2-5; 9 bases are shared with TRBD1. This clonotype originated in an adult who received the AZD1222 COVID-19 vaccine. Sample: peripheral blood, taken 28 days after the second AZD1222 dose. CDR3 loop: CASSVISSGQGKETQYF. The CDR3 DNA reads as TGTGCCAGCAGCGTTATATCCTCGGGACAGGGAAAAGAGACCCAGTACTTC. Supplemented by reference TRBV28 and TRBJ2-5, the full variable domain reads DVKVTQSSRYLVKRTGEKVFLECVQDMDHENMFWYRQDPGLGLRLIYFSYDVKMKEKGDIPEGYSVSREKKERFSLILESASTNQTSMYLCASSVISSGQGKETQYFGPGTRLLVL.